This paragraph reports one TCR beta chain. Its target is unknown. This sample stems from a study of T cells after posttransplantation cyclophosphamide. The related graft donor's blood sample was taken on the day of bone marrow donation. Clones were read by immunoSEQ multiplex PCR, and TCRdb kept only the in-frame ones, dropping some. Among fewer than 60,000 clones listed, approximately 94% were seen once. Trimming cost V 5 bases and J 9 bases, with 8 bases left between them. The CDR3 length is 11 residues. Germline-derived CDR1 and CDR2 are SGHTA and FQGNSA. Broader study findings: Later post-transplant blood repertoires were often dominated by donor CD8+ memory clones. Blood and skin or GI T cell repertoires showed limited TRB overlap.

Sample: PBMCs. The source is a woman under 40 in good health and a related stem cell transplant donor. The rearrangement links TRBV7-2 to TRBJ2-1; no clear D gene. The CDR3 loop reads CASSRLGEQFF. CDR3 bases: TGTGCCAGCAGCCGACTGGGTGAGCAGTTCTTC.